The 10 T cell receptor beta chains listed next were all sequenced from one sample in a study of CD8 T cells in ankylosing spondylitis. TCRdb reanalysed the 5' RACE reads using MiXCR and keeps one entry per CDR3 protein. The profile shows tens of thousands of distinct CDR3 sequences, approximately 5.3% of them singletons. Source material: blood, either unsorted or a sorted T cell fraction (not recorded which). The receptors stem from a male donor with ankylosing spondylitis or in good health (not recorded which).

At least ten counts were recorded for this clonotype. The chain has TRBV7-2 and TRBJ1-2, with 9 nucleotides matching TRBD1. This CDR3 spans 14 amino acids. Germline-derived CDR1 and CDR2 are SGHTA and FQGNSA. V lost 5 bases, J lost 5 bases, and 6 bases stayed unmatched. The CDR3 region is CASSPGTGTYGYTF. In nucleotides, the CDR3 is TGTGCCAGCAGCCCCGGGACAGGGACTTATGGCTACACCTTC.

The chain employs TRBV2 and TRBJ2-7; 10 bases are shared with TRBD1. Germline loops: CDR1 SNHLY, CDR2 FYNNEI. This CDR3 spans 18 amino acids. Trimming at V came to 10 bases and at J to 0 bases, leaving 18 bases not matched to a gene. The CDR3 loop reads CAICLDLTGGPSSYEQYF. In nucleotides, the CDR3 is TGTGCCATCTGTTTAGATCTGACAGGGGGCCCCAGCTCCTACGAGCAGTACTTC.

The V call is TRBV10-3, the J call TRBJ2-5; D gene unclear. There are 11 residues in the CDR3. V was pared by 4 bases and J by 3 bases, with 3 bases between. Germline values: CDR1 ENHRY, CDR2 SYGVKD. The CDR3 region has the DNA TGTGCCATCAGTGTTGAAGAGACCCAGTACTTC. This encodes CAISVEETQYF.

This clonotype was observed many times. The chain recombines TRBV20-1 with TRBJ2-7; 10 positions match TRBD1. J lost 2 bases, V lost 5 bases, and 3 bases had no gene match. Germline values: CDR1 DFQATT, CDR2 SNEGSKA (reference sequence). The CDR3 runs 13 residues. The CDR3 DNA sequence: TGCAGTGCTGCCGGGACAGGGGCCTACGAGCAGTACTTC. It translates to CSAAGTGAYEQYF.

This clonotype was picked up many times. The chain carries TRBV7-7 and TRBJ2-1; D is ambiguous. V shed 1 base and J shed 8 bases, with 12 bases lying between them. The CDR3 sequence is 14 residues long. Germline V gene lookup returns CDR1 SSHAT and CDR2 FNYEAQ (reference sequence). The CDR3 DNA reads TGTGCCAGCAGCTTAGACTCTTCGGGCGATGAGCAGTTCTTC. Protein sequence: CASSLDSSGDEQFF.

At least ten counts were recorded for this clonotype. The gene calls are TRBV7-6 and TRBJ2-7, with a weak D call TRBD2 (5 bases). With 0 bases removed from V and 4 bases from J, the gap between germline ends came to 13 bases. There are 15 residues in the CDR3. Germline assignment: CDR1 SGHVS and CDR2 FNYEAQ. The CDR3 region has the DNA TGTGCCAGCAGCTTAGCTGAGGGCCATAGGTACGAGCAGTACTTC. This translates into CASSLAEGHRYEQYF.

This clonotype was seen repeatedly, ten times or more. The genes are TRBV5-1 and TRBJ2-1; 7 nucleotides line up with TRBD1. V was pared by 4 bases and J by 4 bases, with 5 bases of the junction left unmatched. Germline CDR1 reads SGHRS; CDR2 reads YFSETQ. The CDR3 has 14 residues. The CDR3 region is CASSPGTVYNEQFF. The DNA of the CDR3 is TGCGCCAGCAGCCCAGGGACAGTTTACAATGAGCAGTTCTTC.

This clonotype was seen many times. The chain recombines TRBV3-1 with TRBJ2-1; D remains ambiguous. The V end lost 7 bases, the J end lost 8 bases, and 9 bases lay between the germline ends. The CDR3 loop spans 11 amino acids. The germline gives CDR1 LGHDT, CDR2 YNNKEL (reference sequence). The chain's CDR3 is CASTQSHEQFF. The CDR3 DNA is TGTGCCAGCACCCAGTCCCATGAGCAGTTCTTC.

This clonotype was picked up many times. V is TRBV27 and J is TRBJ2-1, with 9 bases fitting TRBD2. The CDR3 has 14 residues. The germline gives CDR1 MNHEY, CDR2 SMNVEV (reference sequence). J was trimmed by 9 bases and V by 7 bases; bases with no gene match: 10. CDR3 residues: CASTAGGPSREQFF. CDR3 bases: TGTGCCAGCACCGCGGGGGGGCCCTCCCGTGAGCAGTTCTTC.

The sample holds many counts of this clonotype. This chain joins TRBV29-1 and TRBJ2-5; unclear D gene. Germline assignment: CDR1 SQVTM and CDR2 ANQGSEA. The CDR3 totals 12 residues. Trimming removed 1 base from V and 7 bases from J, with 10 bases in between. As DNA, the CDR3 is TGCAGCGTTGAAGTAGGGCTGTCGACCCAGTACTTC. This sequence encodes CSVEVGLSTQYF.